A single sample is the source of the 24 T cell receptor beta chains below, sequenced in a study of T cell changes during pregnancy in multiple sclerosis. Assay used: immunoSEQ multiplex PCR; TCRdb lists only in-frame clones, some missing. Altogether approximately 52,000 clones are present, over 80% being singletons, with the ten largest covering about 0.6%. The sequences come from CD4+ T cells from peripheral blood mononuclear cells, collected after pregnancy. The source of these receptors is a female donor with multiple sclerosis, enrolled in a pregnancy study.

The gene calls are TRBV5-5 and TRBJ1-1; 8 positions match TRBD1. J lost 1 base, V lost 4 bases, and 6 bases had no gene match. CDR3 size: 15 residues. The germline CDR1 and CDR2 sequences are SGHKS and YYEKEE (reference sequence). CDR3 DNA: TGTGCCAGCAGCCCGTTGACAGGGGCGAACACTGAAGCTTTCTTT. It is translated as CASSPLTGANTEAFF. The complete variable domain, with remaining parts taken from reference TRBV5-5 and TRBJ1-1, reads DAGVTQSPTHLIKTRGQQVTLRCSPISGHKSVSWYQQVLGQGPQFIFQYYEKEERGRGNFPDRFSARQFPNYSSELNVNALLLGDSALYLCASSPLTGANTEAFFGQGTRLTVV.

The chain carries TRBV7-2 and TRBJ2-3; TRBD2 agrees at 7 bases. The CDR3 has 12 amino acids. The junction had 2 bases not matched to a gene; V was cut back by 5 bases and J by 6 bases. Germline V gene lookup returns CDR1 SGHTA and CDR2 FQGNSA. The DNA of the CDR3 is TGTGCCAGCAGCCCGCGGGGGGATACGCAGTATTTT. This codes for CASSPRGDTQYF.

V usage is TRBV6-1 and J usage is TRBJ2-4, with TRBD1 matching 7 bases. From germline, CDR1 is MNHNS and CDR2 SASEGT. CDR3 length: 14 residues. Unmatched junction bases numbered 10, after V lost 7 bases and J lost 7 bases. CDR3: CASKAGRGTNIQYF. The CDR3, as DNA: TGTGCCAGCAAGGCGGGCAGGGGGACCAACATTCAGTACTTC.

The chain has TRBV7-2 and TRBJ1-5; possibly TRBD1 for D (6 bases). This CDR3 spans 14 amino acids. Germline V gene sequence: CDR1 SGHTA, CDR2 FQGNSA. V was clipped by 5 bases and J by 0 bases, with 8 bases between them. The CDR3 sequence: CASSPRGSNQPQHF. The CDR3 nucleotides are TGTGCCAGCAGCCCCAGGGGTAGCAATCAGCCCCAGCATTTT.

V usage is TRBV7-2 and J usage is TRBJ2-7, with 9 positions matching TRBD1. V lost 6 bases, J lost 6 bases, and 9 bases stayed unmatched. Germline V gives CDR1 SGHTA, CDR2 FQGNSA. The CDR3 totals 14 residues. CDR3 residues: CASRQGARWAEQYF. In DNA form, the CDR3 reads TGTGCCAGCAGACAGGGGGCGCGATGGGCCGAGCAGTACTTC.

The rearrangement joins TRBV6-6 to TRBJ2-5; 11 positions agree with TRBD2. This CDR3 has 14 residues. Unmatched junction bases numbered 4, after V lost 5 bases and J lost 5 bases. CDR1 is MNHNY and CDR2 is SVGAGI in the germline V gene (reference sequence). The CDR3 loop reads CASSVAGGDETQYF. DNA for the CDR3: TGTGCCAGCAGTGTAGCGGGAGGGGATGAGACCCAGTACTTC.

The chain combines TRBV5-1 with TRBJ2-2; 11 nucleotides match TRBD2. CDR3 size: 17 residues. Germline V CDR1 and CDR2: SGHRS, YFSETQ. V shed 4 bases and J 1 base; nucleotides not matched to a gene: 6. The DNA for the CDR3 is TGCGCCAGCAGCGCCCCCGGGACTAGCGGGAACACCGGGGAGCTGTTTTTT. This codes for CASSAPGTSGNTGELFF.

The J gene is TRBJ1-4, the V gene TRBV27, with a tentative D call TRBD1 (6 bases). Germline loops: CDR1 MNHEY, CDR2 SMNVEV (reference sequence). V dropped 6 bases and J dropped 3 bases, with 14 bases sitting between them. CDR3 length: 15 residues. This CDR3 is CASSPLGAANEKLFF. CDR3 DNA sequence: TGTGCCAGCAGCCCCCTGGGGGCAGCTAATGAAAAACTGTTTTTT.

The CDR3 sequence: CSAREIRTLHF. Here the CDR3 DNA reads TGCAGTGCTAGAGAGATAAGGACTCTCCACTTT. The gene calls are TRBV20-1 and TRBJ1-6; D unresolved. Germline lookup yields CDR1 DFQATT and CDR2 SNEGSKA (reference sequence). The CDR3 sequence is 11 residues long. Between the trimmed V and J ends, which lost 0 bases and 16 bases, there was a span of 10 bases.

V gene TRBV30 combines with J gene TRBJ2-5; 8 bases line up with TRBD2. This CDR3 is 15 amino acids long. CDR1 GTSNPN and CDR2 SVGIG come from the germline V gene (reference sequence). The V gene end was trimmed by 2 bases and the J gene end by 5 bases; junction bases not matched to a gene: 10. The CDR3 nucleotides read TGTGCCTGGAGTTCGTTCCTCGGGACTAGTGAGACCCAGTACTTC. It is translated as CAWSSFLGTSETQYF.

V usage is TRBV18 and J usage is TRBJ2-7; 8 positions match TRBD1. The V gene's germline CDR1 is KGHSH and CDR2 LQKENI. Trimming cost V 3 bases and J 7 bases; bases outside gene matches: 11. This CDR3 contains 15 residues. For the CDR3, the DNA is TGTGCCAGCTCACCCAACGGACAGGGTTCGGGGGAGCAGTACTTC. The encoded protein is CASSPNGQGSGEQYF. The complete variable domain, with remaining parts taken from reference TRBV18 and TRBJ2-7, reads NAGVMQNPRHLVRRRGQEARLRCSPMKGHSHVYWYRQLPEEGLKFMVYLQKENIIDESGMPKERFSAEFPKEGPSILRIQQVVRGDSAAYFCASSPNGQGSGEQYFGPGTRLTVT.

The CDR3 DNA reads as TGTGCCAGTAGTATGTCTTATCGCACAGATACGCAGTATTTT. It codes for CASSMSYRTDTQYF. The chain couples TRBV19 to TRBJ2-3; no clear D gene. Germline-derived CDR1 and CDR2 are LNHDA and SQIVND (reference sequence). Trimming removed 3 bases from V and 1 base from J, with 8 bases in between. The CDR3 contains 14 residues.

The gene calls are TRBV7-6 and TRBJ2-3; D perhaps matches TRBD2 (6 bases). The CDR3 covers 16 residues. Between the trimmed V and J ends, which lost 5 bases and 0 bases, there was a span of 15 bases. Germline CDR1 reads SGHVS; CDR2 reads FNYEAQ. CDR3 sequence reads: CASSLGTPTSTDTQYF. The CDR3 nucleotides are TGTGCCAGCAGCCTAGGGACTCCGACTAGCACAGATACGCAGTATTTT.

The V gene is TRBV19, the J gene TRBJ2-7; 7 positions agree with TRBD1. The CDR3 loop spans 13 amino acids. Unmatched junction bases numbered 0, after V lost 4 bases and J lost 0 bases. The germline CDR1 and CDR2 sequences are LNHDA and SQIVND (reference sequence). This chain's CDR3 is CASSRQGSYEQYF. The CDR3 DNA follows: TGTGCCAGTAGTAGACAGGGCTCCTACGAGCAGTACTTC.

The chain joins TRBV5-1 to TRBJ1-4; D may be TRBD1 (6 bases). Per germline, CDR1 SGHRS and CDR2 YFSETQ. The V end lost 3 bases, the J end lost 3 bases, and 12 bases lay between the germline ends. The CDR3 is 15 amino acids. CDR3 nucleotides: TGCGCCAGCAGCTCGACAGGCGTCTCTAATGAAAAACTGTTTTTT. It yields the protein CASSSTGVSNEKLFF.

The rearrangement links TRBV7-3 to TRBJ2-5; 7 bases line up with TRBD2. The CDR3 is made up of 13 amino acids. From germline, CDR1 is SGHTA and CDR2 FQGTGA. V lost 0 bases, J lost 7 bases, and 2 bases stayed unmatched. CDR3 in amino acids: CASSLTQRGTQYF. The CDR3 nucleotides are TGTGCCAGCAGCTTAACTCAGCGGGGGACCCAGTACTTC.

The rearrangement uses TRBV10-3 and TRBJ2-7; 7 positions match TRBD1. This CDR3 has 18 amino acids. Germline V gene lookup returns CDR1 ENHRY and CDR2 SYGVKD. Trimming removed 2 bases from V and 5 bases from J; junction bases left unmatched: 18. As DNA, the CDR3 is TGTGCCATCAGTGAGCCGTTATGGGTGACAGGGAATCCCAACGAGCAGTACTTC. It specifies CAISEPLWVTGNPNEQYF.

The chain carries TRBV11-1 and TRBJ2-1; D may be TRBD1 (5 bases). V gave up 2 bases and J gave up 9 bases, with 17 bases separating them. This CDR3 is built from 15 residues. Germline CDR1 SGHAT, CDR2 FQDESV (reference sequence). As DNA, the CDR3 is TGTGCCAGCAGCTTATCGGCAGAGCCTAGGGGTGAGCAGTTCTTC. Its translation: CASSLSAEPRGEQFF.

The chain carries TRBV10-2 and TRBJ2-1; TRBD2 is a possible D gene (6 bases). CDR3 length: 13 amino acids. V was pared by 2 bases and J by 12 bases, with 14 bases between. CDR1 WSHSY and CDR2 SAAADI come from the germline V gene. CDR3 loop: CASSEAGSSPQFF. CDR3 DNA sequence: TGCGCCAGCAGTGAGGCCGGGAGCTCCCCGCAGTTCTTC.

The chain links TRBV30 to TRBJ1-1; D ambiguous. The germline V gene encodes CDR1 GTSNPN and CDR2 SVGIG (reference sequence). The CDR3 length is 11 residues. V lost 0 bases to trimming and J lost 8 bases, with 7 bases between them. The CDR3 reads CAWSVTGEAFF. CDR3 nucleotide sequence: TGTGCCTGGAGTGTGACGGGGGAAGCTTTCTTT. Filled out from reference TRBV30 and TRBJ1-1, the complete variable domain reads SQTIHQWPATLVQPVGSPLSLECTVEGTSNPNLYWYRQAAGRGLQLLFYSVGIGQISSEVPQNLSASRPQDRQFILSSKKLLLSDSGFYLCAWSVTGEAFFGQGTRLTVV.

V is TRBV7-3 and J is TRBJ2-1; TRBD2 aligns across 8 bases. Germline lookup yields CDR1 SGHTA and CDR2 FQGTGA. Losses at the gene ends were 1 base for V and 8 bases for J; bases not matched to a gene: 7. CDR3 length: 15 amino acids. This CDR3 is CASSLIQRERDEQFF. As DNA, the CDR3 is TGTGCCAGCAGCTTAATACAGCGGGAGAGGGATGAGCAGTTCTTC. The complete variable domain, with remaining parts taken from reference TRBV7-3 and TRBJ2-1, reads GAGVSQTPSNKVTEKGKYVELRCDPISGHTALYWYRQSLGQGPEFLIYFQGTGAADDSGLPNDRFFAVRPEGSVSTLKIQRTERGDSAVYLCASSLIQRERDEQFFGPGTRLTVL.

The V gene is TRBV4-2, the J gene TRBJ2-7, with 7 bases lining up with TRBD2. This CDR3 spans 16 amino acids. V trimming: 1 base; J trimming: 2 bases; junction bases outside the gene matches: 8. CDR1 and CDR2 from the germline V gene are LGHNA and YNFKEQ. The CDR3 protein is CASSQGWDYNPYEQYF. In DNA form, the CDR3 reads TGTGCCAGCAGCCAAGGGTGGGACTACAATCCCTACGAGCAGTACTTC.

CDR3 sequence reads: CASSPVTSGIVYNEQFF. The CDR3 region has the DNA TGTGCCAGCTCACCCGTCACTAGCGGCATAGTCTACAATGAGCAGTTCTTC. The chain recombines TRBV18 with TRBJ2-1; TRBD2 agrees at 8 bases. Germline CDR1 is KGHSH and CDR2 is LQKENI. The CDR3 is 17 residues long. J lost 3 bases, V lost 3 bases, and 10 bases had no gene match.

The V gene is TRBV9, the J gene TRBJ2-1; D gene ambiguous. Germline CDR1 is SGDLS and CDR2 is YYNGEE. With 0 bases removed from V and 3 bases from J, the gap between germline ends came to 13 bases. This CDR3 comprises 16 residues. The CDR3 reads CASSVDSNIFYNEQFF. The CDR3 DNA follows: TGTGCCAGCAGCGTAGACAGCAATATCTTCTACAATGAGCAGTTCTTC.